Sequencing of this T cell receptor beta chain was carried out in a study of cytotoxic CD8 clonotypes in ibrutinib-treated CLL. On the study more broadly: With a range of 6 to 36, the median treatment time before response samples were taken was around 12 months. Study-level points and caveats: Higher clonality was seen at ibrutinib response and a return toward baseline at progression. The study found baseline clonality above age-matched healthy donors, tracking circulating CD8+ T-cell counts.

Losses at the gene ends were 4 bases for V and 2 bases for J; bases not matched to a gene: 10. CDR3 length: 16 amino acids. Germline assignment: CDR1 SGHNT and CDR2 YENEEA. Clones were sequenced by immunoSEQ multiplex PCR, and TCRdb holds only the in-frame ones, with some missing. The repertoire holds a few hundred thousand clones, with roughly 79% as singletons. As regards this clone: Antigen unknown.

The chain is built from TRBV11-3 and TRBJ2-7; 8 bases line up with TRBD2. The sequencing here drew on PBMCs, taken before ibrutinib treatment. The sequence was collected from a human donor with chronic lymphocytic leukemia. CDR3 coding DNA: TGTGCCAGCAGCTCTTGCGGGAGGACCATAGCCTACGAGCAGTACTTC. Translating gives CASSSCGRTIAYEQYF.